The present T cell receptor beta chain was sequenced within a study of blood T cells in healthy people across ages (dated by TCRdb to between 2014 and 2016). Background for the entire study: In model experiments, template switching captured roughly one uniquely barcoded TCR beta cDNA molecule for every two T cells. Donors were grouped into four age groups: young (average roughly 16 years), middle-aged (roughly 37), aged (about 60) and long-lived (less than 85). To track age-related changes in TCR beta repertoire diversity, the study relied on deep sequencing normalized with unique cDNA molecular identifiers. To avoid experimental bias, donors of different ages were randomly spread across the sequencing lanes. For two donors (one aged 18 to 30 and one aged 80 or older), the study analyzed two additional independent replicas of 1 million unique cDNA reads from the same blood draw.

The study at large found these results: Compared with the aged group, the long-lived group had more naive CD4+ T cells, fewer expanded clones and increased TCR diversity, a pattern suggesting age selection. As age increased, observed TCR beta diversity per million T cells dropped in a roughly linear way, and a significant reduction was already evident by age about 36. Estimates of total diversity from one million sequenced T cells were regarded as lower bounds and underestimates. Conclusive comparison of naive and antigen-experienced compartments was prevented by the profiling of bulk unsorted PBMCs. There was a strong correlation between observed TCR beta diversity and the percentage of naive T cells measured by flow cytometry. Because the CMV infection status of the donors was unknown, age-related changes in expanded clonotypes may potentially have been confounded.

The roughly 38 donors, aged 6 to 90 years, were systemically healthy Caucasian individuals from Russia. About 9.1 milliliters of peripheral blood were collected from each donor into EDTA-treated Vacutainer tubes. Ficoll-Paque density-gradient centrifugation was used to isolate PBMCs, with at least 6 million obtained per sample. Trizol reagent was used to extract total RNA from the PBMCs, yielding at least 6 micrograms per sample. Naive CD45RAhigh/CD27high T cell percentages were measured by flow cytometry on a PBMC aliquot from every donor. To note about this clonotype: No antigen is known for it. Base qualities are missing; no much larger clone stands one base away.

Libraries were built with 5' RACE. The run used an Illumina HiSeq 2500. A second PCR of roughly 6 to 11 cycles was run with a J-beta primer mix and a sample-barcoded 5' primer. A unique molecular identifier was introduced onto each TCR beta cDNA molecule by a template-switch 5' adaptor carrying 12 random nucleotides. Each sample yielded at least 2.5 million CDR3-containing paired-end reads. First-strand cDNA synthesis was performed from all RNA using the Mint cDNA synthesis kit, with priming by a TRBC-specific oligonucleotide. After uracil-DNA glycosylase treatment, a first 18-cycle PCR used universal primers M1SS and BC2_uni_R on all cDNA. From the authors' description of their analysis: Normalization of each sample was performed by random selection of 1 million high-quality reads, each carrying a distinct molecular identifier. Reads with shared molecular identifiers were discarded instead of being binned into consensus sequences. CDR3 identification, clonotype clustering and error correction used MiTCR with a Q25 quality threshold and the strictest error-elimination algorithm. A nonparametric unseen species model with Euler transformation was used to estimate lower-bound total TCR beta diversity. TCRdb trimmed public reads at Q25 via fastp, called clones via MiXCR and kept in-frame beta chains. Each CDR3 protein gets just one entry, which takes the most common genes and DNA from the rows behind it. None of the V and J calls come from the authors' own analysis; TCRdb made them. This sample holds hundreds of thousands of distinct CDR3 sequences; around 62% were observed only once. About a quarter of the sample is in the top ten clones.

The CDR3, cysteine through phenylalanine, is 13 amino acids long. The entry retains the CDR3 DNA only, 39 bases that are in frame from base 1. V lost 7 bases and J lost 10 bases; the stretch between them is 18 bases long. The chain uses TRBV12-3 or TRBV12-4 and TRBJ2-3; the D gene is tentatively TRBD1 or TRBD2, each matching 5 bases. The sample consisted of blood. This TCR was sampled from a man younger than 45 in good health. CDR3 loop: CASTLQGAFAQYF. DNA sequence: TGTGCCAGCACCCTCCAGGGAGCGTTTGCGCAGTATTTT.